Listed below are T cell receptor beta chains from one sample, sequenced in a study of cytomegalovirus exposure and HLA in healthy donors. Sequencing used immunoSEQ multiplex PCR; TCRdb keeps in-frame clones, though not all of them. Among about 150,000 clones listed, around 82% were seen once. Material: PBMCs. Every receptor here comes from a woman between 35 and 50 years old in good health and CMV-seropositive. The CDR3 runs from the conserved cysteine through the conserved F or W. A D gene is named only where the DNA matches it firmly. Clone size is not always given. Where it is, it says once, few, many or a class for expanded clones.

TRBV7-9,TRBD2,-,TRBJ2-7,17,TGTGCCAGCAGCTTGGGTCTAGCGGGAGGGGACGGGGGAGCGAAGTACTTC,CASSLGLAGGDGGAKYF
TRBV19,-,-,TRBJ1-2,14,TGTGCCAGTAGTATAGATGGCAGAAACTATGGCTACACCTTC,CASSIDGRNYGYTF
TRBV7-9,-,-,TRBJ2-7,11,TGTGCCAGCAGTAGGTCGGGCGAGCAGTACTTC,CASSRSGEQYF
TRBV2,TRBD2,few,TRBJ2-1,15,TGTGCCAGCAGTATCTCACTAGCGGGGTACAATGAGCAGTTCTTC,CASSISLAGYNEQFF
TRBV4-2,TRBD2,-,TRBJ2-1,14,TGTGCCAGCAGCCCGTGGACTAGCTACAATGAGCAGTTCTTC,CASSPWTSYNEQFF
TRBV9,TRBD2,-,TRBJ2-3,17,TGTGCCAGCAGCGTAGCGGGACTAGCGGGAGGGTCAGATACGCAGTATTTT,CASSVAGLAGGSDTQYF
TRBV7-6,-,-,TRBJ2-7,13,TGTGCCAGTGGATTACAGGGAAAGTACGAGCAGTACTTC,CASGLQGKYEQYF
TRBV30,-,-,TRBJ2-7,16,TGTGCCTGGTCCATACAGGGCCGGAGCGGGATCTACGAGCAGTACTTC,CAWSIQGRSGIYEQYF
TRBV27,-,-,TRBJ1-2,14,TGTGCCAGCAGCCTACACCAAGGCGGGGGTGGCTACACCTTC,CASSLHQGGGGYTF
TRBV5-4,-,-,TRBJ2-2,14,TGTGCCAGCAGCCTAGACCCTACGGGCGGGGAGCTGTTTTTT,CASSLDPTGGELFF
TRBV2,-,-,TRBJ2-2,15,TGTGCCAGCAGGGGAGTAGGGTTTGGGGCCGGGGAGCTGTTTTTT,CASRGVGFGAGELFF
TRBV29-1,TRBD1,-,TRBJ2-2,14,TGCAGCGTCGCCGGGACAGCTAACACCGGGGAGCTGTTTTTT,CSVAGTANTGELFF
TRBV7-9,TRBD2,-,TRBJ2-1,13,TGTGCCAGCAGCTCCAGCGGGAGGGATGAGCAGTTCTTC,CASSSSGRDEQFF
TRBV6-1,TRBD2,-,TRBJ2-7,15,TGTGCCAGCAGTGAGGGACTAGCGGGAGTCTACGAGCAGTACTTC,CASSEGLAGVYEQYF
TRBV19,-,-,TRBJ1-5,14,TGTGCCAGTAGTGTCCGACAAGCCAATCAGCCCCAGCATTTT,CASSVRQANQPQHF
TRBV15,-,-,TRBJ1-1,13,TGTGCCACCAGCAGTCAAAGGGGGAGGGGAGCTTTCTTT,CATSSQRGRGAFF
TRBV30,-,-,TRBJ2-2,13,TGTGCCTGGGCCAACAGGAACACCGGGGAGCTGTTTTTT,CAWANRNTGELFF
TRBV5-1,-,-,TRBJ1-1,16,TGCGCCAGCAGCTTGAGCCGGTTGGCGGAGAACACTGAAGCTTTCTTT,CASSLSRLAENTEAFF
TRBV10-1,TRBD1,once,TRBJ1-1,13,TGCGCCAGCAGTCTTGACAGGGGGCTTGAAGCTTTCTTT,CASSLDRGLEAFF
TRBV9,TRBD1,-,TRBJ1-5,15,TGTGCCAGCAGCGCTACAGGGGGCCTGGATCAGCCCCAGCATTTT,CASSATGGLDQPQHF
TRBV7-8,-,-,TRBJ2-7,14,TGTGCCAGCAGCTTAAAGGCAGGGGTCTACGAGCAGTACTTC,CASSLKAGVYEQYF
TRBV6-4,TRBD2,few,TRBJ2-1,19,TGTGCCAGCAGTGAAACTGAACTAGCGGGAGCGAGCTCCTACAATGAGCAGTTCTTC,CASSETELAGASSYNEQFF
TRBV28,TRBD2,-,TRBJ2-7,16,TGTGCCAGCAGTTTTATTGAGGCGGGAGGGCGTCTCGAGCAGTACTTC,CASSFIEAGGRLEQYF
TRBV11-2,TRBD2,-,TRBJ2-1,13,TGTGCCAGTGAGCGGGATCGATACAATGAGCAGTTCTTC,CASERDRYNEQFF
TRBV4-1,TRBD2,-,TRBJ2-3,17,TGCGCCAGCAGCAAAGGGTTAGCGGGAGGGCCCACAGATACGCAGTATTTT,CASSKGLAGGPTDTQYF
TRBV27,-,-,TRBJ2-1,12,TGTGCCAGTGGGGCTATTTACAATGAGCAGTTCTTC,CASGAIYNEQFF
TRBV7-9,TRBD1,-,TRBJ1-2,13,TGTGCCAGCAGCGGGGACAGGGCCTATGGCTACACCTTC,CASSGDRAYGYTF
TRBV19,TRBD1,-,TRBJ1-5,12,TGTGCCAGTAAGACAGGGGATCAGCCCCAGCATTTT,CASKTGDQPQHF
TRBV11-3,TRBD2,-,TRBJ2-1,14,TGTGCCAGCAGCTTAGCGGGAGGGGTGAATGAGCAGTTCTTC,CASSLAGGVNEQFF
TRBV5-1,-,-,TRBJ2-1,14,TGCGCCAGCAGCTGGGGGGGCCTTGGAGATGAGCAGTTCTTC,CASSWGGLGDEQFF
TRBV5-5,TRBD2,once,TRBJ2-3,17,TGTGCCAGCAGCTCTAGGACTAGCGGGGTTAGCACAGATACGCAGTATTTT,CASSSRTSGVSTDTQYF